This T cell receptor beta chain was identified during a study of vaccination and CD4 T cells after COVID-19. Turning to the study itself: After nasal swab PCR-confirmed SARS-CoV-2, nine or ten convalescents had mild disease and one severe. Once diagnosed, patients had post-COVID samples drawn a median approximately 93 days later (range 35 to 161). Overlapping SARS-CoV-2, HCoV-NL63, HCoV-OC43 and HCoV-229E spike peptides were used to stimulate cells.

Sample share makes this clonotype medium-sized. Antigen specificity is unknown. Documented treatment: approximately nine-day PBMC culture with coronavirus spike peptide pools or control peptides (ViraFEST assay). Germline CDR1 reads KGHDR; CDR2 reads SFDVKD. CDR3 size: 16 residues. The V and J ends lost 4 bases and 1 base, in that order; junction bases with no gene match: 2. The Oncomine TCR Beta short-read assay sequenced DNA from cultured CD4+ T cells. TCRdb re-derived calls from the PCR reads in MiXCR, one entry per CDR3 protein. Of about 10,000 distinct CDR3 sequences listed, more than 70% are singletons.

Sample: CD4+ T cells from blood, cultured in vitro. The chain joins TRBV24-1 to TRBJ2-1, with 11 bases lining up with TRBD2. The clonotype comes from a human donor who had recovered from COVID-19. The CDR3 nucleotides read TGTGCCACCAGTGACCCTAGCGGGAGGTCCTACAATGAGCAGTTCTTC. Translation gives CATSDPSGRSYNEQFF.